These 16 T cell receptor beta chains came from one sample sequenced in a study of T cell repertoires in cytomegalovirus infection. One entry per CDR3 protein, called by TCRdb with MiXCR from the reads. The sample gives a few hundred thousand distinct CDR3 sequences, around 27% of which show up once; about 12% is in the top ten. Sequencing was done on a sample of PBMCs. These receptors originate from a human donor in good health (CMV status not recorded). Some clones in this sample may be carry-over from other donors' samples.

This rearrangement joins TRBV6-2 or TRBV6-3 to TRBJ2-2; D is undetermined. The CDR3 totals 13 residues. Trimming cost V 3 bases and J 5 bases, with 7 bases left between them. CDR1 and CDR2 from the germline V gene are MNHEY and SVGEGT. This CDR3 reads CASSYKTTGELFF. The CDR3 nucleotides are TGTGCCAGCAGTTATAAGACTACCGGGGAGCTGTTTTTT.

The V and J genes are TRBV11-2 and TRBJ1-6; D is unresolved. Trimming removed 2 bases from V and 0 bases from J, with 5 bases in between. Germline V lookup: CDR1 SGHAT, CDR2 FQNNGV. This CDR3 contains 15 residues. CDR3 loop: CASSLHSSYNSPLHF. The CDR3 nucleotides read TGTGCCAGCAGCTTACATAGCTCCTATAATTCACCCCTCCACTTT.

This clonotype was detected only a few times. The rearrangement joins TRBV12-3 or TRBV12-4 to TRBJ1-4, with D tentatively TRBD1 (5 bases). The CDR3 loop spans 14 amino acids. Trimming shortened V by 6 bases and J by 7 bases, and 15 bases separated the two germline ends. CDR3 DNA sequence: TGTGCCAGCAGCCGGGGCCCTACCAGTGAAAAACTGTTTTTT. Translating gives CASSRGPTSEKLFF.

J is TRBJ2-5 and V is TRBV19; D ambiguous. The length of the CDR3 is 12 residues. V was cut by 6 bases and J by 5 bases, with 10 bases left in between. CDR1 is LNHDA, CDR2 SQIVND, per germline (reference sequence). In DNA form, the CDR3 reads TGTGCCAGTAGCACGAACGGGGAGACCCAGTACTTC. Its translation is CASSTNGETQYF.

In its sample, this clonotype was seen many times. The chain has TRBV7-3 and TRBJ2-3; 8 nucleotides match TRBD1. Germline trimming cut 5 bases from V and 2 bases from J; bases unmatched to any gene: 6. The germline V gene encodes CDR1 SGHTA and CDR2 FQGTGA. The length of the CDR3 is 15 residues. CDR3 protein: CASSLVQGATDTQYF. CDR3 DNA: TGTGCCAGCAGCCTAGTCCAGGGGGCCACAGATACGCAGTATTTT.

This clonotype was picked up a small number of times. The V gene is TRBV12-3 or TRBV12-4, the J gene TRBJ1-1, with D possibly being TRBD1 (5 bases). This CDR3 spans 15 amino acids. V lost 1 base, J lost 7 bases, and 16 bases lay in between. CDR3 DNA sequence: TGTGCCAGCAGTTTAGGGGGCGGGGGTGGACGTGAAGCTTTCTTT. It is translated as CASSLGGGGGREAFF.

V is TRBV7-6 and J is TRBJ2-7; the match to TRBD1 covers 10 bases. The CDR3 length is 13 residues. Germline V CDR1 and CDR2: SGHVS, FNYEAQ. With 5 bases clipped from V and 6 bases from J, the junction kept 4 bases outside the gene matches. CDR3 region: CASSRDRGSEQYF. CDR3 nucleotide sequence: TGTGCCAGCAGCCGGGACAGGGGCAGCGAGCAGTACTTC.

The chain carries TRBV7-9 and TRBJ2-7, with D possibly TRBD2 on 5 matching bases. Between the trimmed V and J ends, which lost 4 bases and 3 bases, there was a span of 13 bases. CDR1 SEHNR and CDR2 FQNEAQ come from the germline V gene (reference sequence). The CDR3 is made up of 14 amino acids. Here the CDR3 reads CASSSPRVLYEQYF. CDR3 coding DNA: TGTGCCAGCAGCTCTCCGAGGGTACTCTACGAGCAGTACTTC.

This clonotype has more than one count but fewer than ten. The gene calls are TRBV6-1 and TRBJ1-5; 9 nucleotides align to TRBD1. Germline V lookup: CDR1 MNHNS, CDR2 SASEGT. With V trimmed by 5 bases and J by 7 bases, 12 bases remained unmatched. The CDR3 runs 16 residues. The CDR3 nucleotides are TGTGCCAGCAGTACACGGAACAGGGGGCAGGGACAGCCCCAGCATTTT. Residues: CASSTRNRGQGQPQHF.

This clonotype was seen a few times. V usage is TRBV7-8 and J usage is TRBJ2-7, with 7 bases matching TRBD2. The V gene's germline CDR1 is SGHVS and CDR2 FQNEAQ. V shed 1 base, J shed 0 bases, and the junction held 3 bases outside the gene matches. The CDR3 runs to 15 residues. CDR3 nucleotide sequence: TGTGCCAGCAGCTTAGAGGGAGGGTACTCCTACGAGCAGTACTTC. It is translated as CASSLEGGYSYEQYF.

This chain's CDR3 is CASSLSWPGSDEQFF. CDR3 DNA: TGTGCCAGCAGTTTATCATGGCCCGGGAGCGATGAGCAGTTCTTC. The chain has TRBV27 and TRBJ2-1; a weak D match, TRBD2 (6 bases). From germline, CDR1 is MNHEY and CDR2 SMNVEV (reference sequence). The CDR3 covers 15 residues. Trimming left V 0 bases short and J 8 bases short, with 14 bases between.

The chain links TRBV20-1 to TRBJ2-1; 10 bases map to TRBD2. The trim removed 6 bases at V and 1 base at J, leaving 9 bases unmatched. The CDR3 sequence is 16 residues long. Germline CDR1 and CDR2: DFQATT and SNEGSKA (reference sequence). The CDR3 sequence: CSAPAFSGRSYNEQFF. In nucleotides, the CDR3 is TGCAGTGCCCCCGCCTTTAGCGGGAGGTCCTACAATGAGCAGTTCTTC.

This clonotype was picked up one time. The rearrangement uses TRBV11-1 and TRBJ1-2; unclear D gene. V lost 1 base and J 6 bases, leaving 18 bases between the germline ends. CDR1 and CDR2 (germline): SGHAT, FQDESV (reference sequence). The CDR3 spans 16 residues. The CDR3 reads CASSLGGRPLENGYTF. The DNA of the CDR3 is TGTGCCAGCAGCTTAGGTGGCAGGCCCCTGGAGAATGGCTACACCTTC.

This clonotype occurred many times. The J gene is TRBJ1-5, the V gene TRBV7-3; D is uncertain. V shed 3 bases and J shed 6 bases, with 6 bases lying between them. Germline values: CDR1 SGHTA, CDR2 FQGTGA. The CDR3 runs 12 residues. The CDR3 here is CASSFLVQPQHF. Written as DNA, the CDR3 is TGTGCCAGCAGCTTCCTGGTTCAGCCCCAGCATTTT.

This clonotype was counted many times. The V and J genes are TRBV7-2 and TRBJ2-2; D is unclear. This CDR3 contains 13 residues. CDR1 is SGHTA, CDR2 FQGNSA, per germline. The V end was cut by 5 bases, the J end by 2 bases, with 6 bases between. The CDR3 DNA follows: TGTGCCAGCAGCCGCCCCAACACCGGGGAGCTGTTTTTT. Protein: CASSRPNTGELFF.

This chain connects TRBV29-1 to TRBJ2-7, with 11 bases fitting TRBD2. The CDR3 has 13 residues. CDR1 and CDR2 from the germline V gene are SQVTM and ANQGSEA. V shed 7 bases, J shed 2 bases, and the junction held 4 bases outside the gene matches. DNA of the CDR3: TGCAGCGCCGGACTAGCGGGTGCCTACGAGCAGTACTTC. Residues: CSAGLAGAYEQYF.